This record concerns one T cell receptor (beta chain) sequence. The source of the sample is a study of human T cells and chemical hapten exposure. TCRdb re-called the RACE reads through MiXCR, storing one row per CDR3 protein. The table shows roughly 70,000 distinct CDR3 sequences, with around 9.8% occurring only once. Germline V lookup: CDR1 LGHDT, CDR2 YNNKEL (reference sequence). Trimming took off 6 bases at V and 10 bases at J, with 17 bases between the two ends. The CDR3 consists of 13 residues. Documented time point: patch test 1, 2 weeks after DPC sensitization. Noted treatment: therapeutic diphenylcyclopropenone sensitization with weekly scalp DPC.

The V gene is TRBV3-1, the J gene TRBJ2-3, with unresolved D. Source: whole blood, taken in connection with sensitization to the hapten diphenylcyclopropenone (DPC). The origin of this receptor is a woman in her thirties or forties with alopecia areata. Some clones in this sample may be carry-over from other donors' samples. CDR3 in DNA: TGTGCCAGCAGGGGTAGGTTCGCGGACGCGCAGTATTTT. Protein: CASRGRFADAQYF.